This note documents a single T cell receptor (beta chain) sequence. The target antigen is unknown. This sample was taken from a study of radiation and T cells in renal cell carcinoma. Whole-study context: Nephrectomy followed 15 Gy stereotactic body radiation by 4 weeks. Notes on the study in general: Top tumor clonotypes rose in blood 2 weeks post-radiation, then contracted.

Documented time point: blood 2 weeks post-SBRT. The sample's treatment: 15 Gy SBRT to primary tumor, nephrectomy 4 weeks later. Serial blood draws occurred at baseline and 2 and 4 weeks post-SBRT. Repertoires were generated with immunoSEQ multiplex PCR, while TCRdb's copy carries only in-frame clones and drops some. The sample holds about 130,000 clones; roughly four fifths are singletons and the top ten take approximately 1.9%. The starting material was blood, obtained from a patient whose treatment included radiotherapy and nephrectomy. The TCR was taken from a woman aged 55-70 years with renal cell carcinoma.

CDR3 loop: CASSLKQGTGELFF. In nucleotides, the CDR3 is TGCGCCAGCAGCTTGAAACAGGGAACCGGGGAGCTGTTTTTT. This rearrangement joins TRBV5-1 to TRBJ2-2, with D maybe TRBD1 (6 bases). Germline V gene data show CDR1 as SGHRS and CDR2 as YFSETQ. Trimming cost V 1 base and J 5 bases, with 9 bases left between them. The CDR3 is 14 residues long.